Each of the 28 T cell receptor beta chains below was sequenced from the same sample in a study. TCRdb reprocessed the RT-PCR reads via MiXCR and lists one record per CDR3 protein. This repertoire shows more than 600,000 distinct CDR3 sequences, approximately 15% found once; its top ten account for roughly 4%. Specimen: memory CD4+ T cells from blood. These receptors originate from a female donor in good health, serving as a healthy control.

This clonotype occurred a few times. The V gene is TRBV7-3, the J gene TRBJ2-3, with D maybe TRBD1 (6 bases). Trimming pared 5 bases from V and 8 bases from J, leaving 17 bases between. The CDR3 extends over 14 amino acids. Germline CDR1 SGHTA, CDR2 FQGTGA. The CDR3 loop is CASSRTQGLGTQYF. DNA for the CDR3: TGTGCCAGCAGCCGCACGCAGGGGTTGGGTACGCAGTATTTT.

The rearrangement uses TRBV7-9 and TRBJ2-7, with TRBD2 identical over 8 bases. V trimming: 9 bases; J trimming: 4 bases; junction bases outside the gene matches: 11. From germline, CDR1 is SEHNR and CDR2 FQNEAQ (reference sequence). This CDR3 has 14 residues. The CDR3 nucleotides read TGTGCCAGTTCAAACCCGGGACTAGGTTACGAGCAGTACTTC. Translated: CASSNPGLGYEQYF.

This clonotype came up a few times. V is TRBV19 and J is TRBJ2-1; D is unclear. V dropped 2 bases and J dropped 5 bases, with 13 bases sitting between them. This CDR3 is 15 amino acids long. Per germline, CDR1 LNHDA and CDR2 SQIVND (reference sequence). The CDR3 DNA reads TGTGCCAGTAGTATAAATGACCCATGGGACAATGAGCAGTTCTTC. Translated: CASSINDPWDNEQFF.

Many counts were recorded for this clonotype. The chain combines TRBV11-2 with TRBJ2-3; possibly TRBD2 for D (5 bases). The germline V gene encodes CDR1 SGHAT and CDR2 FQNNGV. The CDR3 covers 14 residues. Trimming took 5 bases from V and 2 from J, leaving 11 bases between them. This CDR3 reads CASSPAGNTDTQYF. DNA of the CDR3: TGTGCCAGCAGCCCAGCCGGGAACACAGATACGCAGTATTTT.

This chain connects TRBV7-2 to TRBJ1-5; TRBD1 is a possible D gene (5 bases). Germline V CDR1 and CDR2: SGHTA, FQGNSA. The CDR3 loop spans 15 amino acids. Between the trimmed V and J ends, which lost 3 bases and 5 bases, there was a span of 14 bases. In DNA, the CDR3 is TGTGCCAGCAGCTTGGTTTCAGGGCATGATCAGCCCCAGCATTTT. The encoded protein is CASSLVSGHDQPQHF.

In this sample, this clonotype turned up a few times. The chain recombines TRBV12-3 or TRBV12-4 with TRBJ2-7; 7 bases are a match to TRBD1. The length of the CDR3 is 14 residues. V shed 3 bases, J shed 6 bases, and the junction held 8 bases outside the gene matches. CDR3 DNA: TGTGCCAGCAGTTTGGACAGGCGTAGGGGCGAGCAGTACTTC. It is translated as CASSLDRRRGEQYF.

This clonotype was seen only a few times. The CDR3 loop reads CASSVNRAQETQYF. CDR3 sequence (DNA): TGTGCCAGCAGCGTAAACCGGGCGCAAGAGACCCAGTACTTC. J is TRBJ2-5 and V is TRBV9; D not certain. Trimming stripped 1 base from V and 2 bases from J, with 9 bases between. CDR3 size: 14 residues. Germline-derived CDR1 and CDR2 are SGDLS and YYNGEE.

This clonotype was detected a few times. The chain recombines TRBV20-1 with TRBJ1-6, with 9 bases matching TRBD1. The germline CDR1 and CDR2 sequences are DFQATT and SNEGSKA (reference sequence). This CDR3 is built from 15 residues. V trimming: 2 bases; J trimming: 7 bases; junction bases outside the gene matches: 6. CDR3 nucleotide sequence: TGCAGTGCTAGAAACTCAGGGACAGGGAATTCACCCCTCCACTTT. It codes for CSARNSGTGNSPLHF.

This clonotype came up many times. The chain uses TRBV4-3 and TRBJ1-2, with D tentatively TRBD1 (6 bases). The germline gives CDR1 LGHNA, CDR2 YSLEER. The CDR3 loop spans 14 amino acids. V lost 3 bases to trimming and J lost 8 bases, with 16 bases between them. Written as DNA, the CDR3 is TGCGCCAGCAGCCATACCGACAGGACGGGAGGCTACACCTTC. Amino acid sequence: CASSHTDRTGGYTF.

This sequence joins TRBV27 and TRBJ2-1; D may correspond to TRBD1 or TRBD2 (5 bases each). The CDR3 has 16 amino acids. Germline loops: CDR1 MNHEY, CDR2 SMNVEV (reference sequence). Deletions cut 3 bases from V and 5 bases from J, with 17 bases between. The CDR3 bases are TGTGCCAGCAGTTTCGTGGGGGAAAGGCCACACAATGAGCAGTTCTTC. It codes for CASSFVGERPHNEQFF.

In its sample, this clonotype was seen many times. This chain joins TRBV12-3 or TRBV12-4 and TRBJ1-1, with 7 bases identical to TRBD1. The V segment lost 2 bases and the J segment 5 bases; nucleotides outside the gene matches: 5. This CDR3 is 14 amino acids long. The chain's CDR3 is CASSLRQGRTEAFF. For the CDR3, the DNA is TGTGCCAGCAGTTTAAGACAGGGCAGGACTGAAGCTTTCTTT.

This clonotype was counted between two and nine times. This chain joins TRBV6-6 and TRBJ2-1; weak D call: TRBD1 (6 bases). This CDR3 is built from 17 residues. Trimming stripped 4 bases from V and 4 bases from J, with 20 bases between. The V gene's germline CDR1 is MNHNY and CDR2 SVGAGI (reference sequence). The CDR3 is CASSSLSGGALYNEQFF. CDR3 DNA sequence: TGTGCCAGCAGTTCCCTGTCTGGGGGCGCACTATACAATGAGCAGTTCTTC.

This clonotype was observed at least ten times. The chain links TRBV6-5 to TRBJ2-7; no definite D call. This CDR3 is built from 15 residues. V was clipped by 4 bases and J by 9 bases, with 22 bases between them. Germline assignment: CDR1 MNHEY and CDR2 SVGAGI. In DNA, the CDR3 is TGTGCCAGCAGTTCTCAGGCTCTTTATAGTGATAGGCAGTACTTC. Protein product: CASSSQALYSDRQYF.

The sample holds many counts of this clonotype. The rearrangement links TRBV5-1 to TRBJ1-1, with D unclear. The CDR3 totals 14 residues. CDR1 and CDR2 from the germline V gene are SGHRS and YFSETQ. The V and J ends lost 2 bases and 5 bases respectively, with 13 bases between them. CDR3 protein: CASSFGLEGTEAFF. The CDR3 nucleotides read TGCGCCAGCAGCTTCGGGCTCGAGGGTACTGAAGCTTTCTTT.

About this clonotype itself: The conserved final phenylalanine or tryptophan is absent from the CDR3, which likely points to a read error. V gene TRBV5-1 combines with J gene TRBJ2-3, with D perhaps TRBD2 (6 bases). CDR3 size: 14 residues. Germline-derived CDR1 and CDR2 are SGHRS and YFSETQ. Trimming removed 6 bases at V and 6 bases at J, with 17 bases between. CDR3 bases: TGCGCCAGCACCAATAGCGGTTCCGGGGATACGCAGTATGTT. It translates to CASTNSGSGDTQYV.

This clonotype has only a few counts. The chain is built from TRBV7-2 and TRBJ2-2; 8 nucleotides agree with TRBD2. V gave up 3 bases and J gave up 6 bases; unmatched junction bases: 6. CDR3 length: 15 residues. CDR1 is SGHTA, CDR2 FQGNSA, per germline. The CDR3 nucleotides read TGTGCCAGCAGCTTCCCGGGACTAGGGGCCGGGGAGCTGTTTTTT. It codes for CASSFPGLGAGELFF.

The V call is TRBV14, the J call TRBJ2-7; unclear D gene. The V gene's germline CDR1 is SGHDN and CDR2 FVKESK. This CDR3 has 16 residues. Trimming took 0 bases from V and 2 from J, leaving 14 bases between them. CDR3 nucleotides: TGTGCCAGCAGCCAAGATGGAAAGGGCCGTACCTACGAGCAGTACTTC. This encodes CASSQDGKGRTYEQYF.

This clonotype was detected ten times or more. The chain employs TRBV12-3 or TRBV12-4 and TRBJ1-1; D unresolved. V shed 2 bases and J shed 5 bases, with 9 bases lying between them. This CDR3 comprises 13 residues. The CDR3 reads CASSLYIGTEAFF. The DNA of the CDR3 is TGTGCCAGCAGTTTATACATCGGGACTGAAGCTTTCTTT.

This clonotype was observed at least ten times. The V call is TRBV20-1, the J call TRBJ1-1; a possible D gene is TRBD1 (6 bases). The CDR3 loop spans 15 amino acids. Germline CDR1 reads DFQATT; CDR2 reads SNEGSKA (reference sequence). Trimming stripped 6 bases from V and 6 bases from J, with 23 bases between. This chain's CDR3 is CSARRQGHSLAEAFF. The CDR3 nucleotides are TGCAGTGCCCGGAGGCAGGGACATTCCCTAGCTGAAGCTTTCTTT.

V gene TRBV7-8 combines with J gene TRBJ1-5; D gene uncertain. CDR1 is SGHVS and CDR2 is FQNEAQ in the germline V gene. V lost 2 bases to trimming and J lost 2 bases, with 10 bases between them. This CDR3 has 15 amino acids. DNA for the CDR3: TGTGCCAGCAGCTTATCAAAAAGGGGCAATCAGCCCCAGCATTTT. This encodes CASSLSKRGNQPQHF.

The DNA of the CDR3 is TGCGCCAGCAGCCAGATCCGCTCCTACGAGCAGTACTTC. Its protein product is CASSQIRSYEQYF. The V call is TRBV4-3, the J call TRBJ2-7; unclear D gene. In germline, CDR1 is LGHNA, CDR2 YSLEER. V was cut by 3 bases and J by 0 bases, with 6 bases left in between. CDR3 length: 13 amino acids.

This clonotype was recorded at least ten times. V gene TRBV27 combines with J gene TRBJ2-1, with D maybe TRBD2 (5 bases). This CDR3 spans 16 amino acids. CDR1 is MNHEY and CDR2 is SMNVEV in the germline V gene (reference sequence). V was cut by 6 bases and J by 0 bases, with 15 bases left in between. This chain's CDR3 is CASRRGQTLSYNEQFF. For the CDR3, the DNA is TGTGCCAGCAGGCGCGGGCAGACCCTCTCCTACAATGAGCAGTTCTTC.

V usage is TRBV6-1 and J usage is TRBJ2-3; TRBD1 agrees at 9 bases. CDR3 length: 16 amino acids. Germline values: CDR1 MNHNS, CDR2 SASEGT. V was pared by 8 bases and J by 2 bases, with 11 bases of the junction left unmatched. CDR3: CASLRSGTGNTDTQYF. The CDR3 coding sequence is TGTGCCAGCTTACGATCCGGGACAGGGAACACAGATACGCAGTATTTT.

This clonotype has just a few counts. The chain combines TRBV20-1 with TRBJ2-7; D possibly corresponds to TRBD2 (5 bases). Looked up from germline, CDR1 is DFQATT and CDR2 is SNEGSKA (reference sequence). The CDR3 covers 15 residues. V lost 0 bases and J 4 bases, leaving 16 bases between the germline ends. The CDR3 DNA is TGCAGTGCTAGAGATCCCCTAGCCGGGATGTACGAGCAGTACTTC. Protein product: CSARDPLAGMYEQYF.

The chain has TRBV4-2 and TRBJ2-7, with TRBD1 matching 9 bases. In germline, CDR1 is LGHNA, CDR2 YNFKEQ. V lost 6 bases and J lost 5; bases outside the gene matches: 8. The CDR3 sequence is 14 residues long. CDR3 amino acids: CASSLGQGTDEQYF. CDR3 bases: TGTGCCAGCAGTCTGGGACAGGGAACGGACGAGCAGTACTTC.

The rearrangement joins TRBV7-2 to TRBJ2-5; D is unresolved. The CDR3 runs to 15 residues. CDR1 is SGHTA, CDR2 FQGNSA, per germline. The V gene lost 1 base and the J gene lost 5 bases, with 14 bases spanning the gap. The CDR3 DNA sequence: TGTGCCAGCAGCTTAGTCGGGCCAGATGTGGAGACCCAGTACTTC. Translation: CASSLVGPDVETQYF.

The chain is built from TRBV20-1 and TRBJ2-5; maybe TRBD1 (6 bases). Per germline, CDR1 DFQATT and CDR2 SNEGSKA (reference sequence). V was shortened by 5 bases and J by 1 base, with 17 bases between the two germline ends. The CDR3 is 15 residues long. CDR3 nucleotides: TGCAGTGCTGTACAACAGGGCCTCCCCCAAGAGACCCAGTACTTC. Translating gives CSAVQQGLPQETQYF.

This clonotype was detected many times. The J gene is TRBJ2-3, the V gene TRBV27; D is perhaps TRBD1 (6 bases). The CDR3 spans 14 residues. The V and J ends lost 6 bases and 3 bases respectively, with 13 bases between them. Germline lookup yields CDR1 MNHEY and CDR2 SMNVEV (reference sequence). CDR3 in DNA: TGTGCCAGCAGCTTACAGGGTCGTACAGATACGCAGTATTTT. Amino acid sequence: CASSLQGRTDTQYF.